This T cell receptor (beta chain) originates from a study of blood T cell repertoires in COVID-19. The study assigned cohorts using participant-reported clinical history. Participants in the exposed group had met a COVID-19 case in the 2 weeks before joining the study. The data were produced by immunoSEQ multiplex PCR, yet TCRdb's version contains in-frame clones alone and is incomplete. The data contain some 300,000 clones, 90% to 95% of them seen just once; the ten biggest clones take up roughly 3.9%. This CDR3 contains 14 residues. Germline lookup yields CDR1 SQVTM and CDR2 ANQGSEA. The V gene lost 6 bases and the J gene lost 5 bases, with 16 bases spanning the gap.

The sample taken for sequencing was PBMCs or T cells enriched from blood (not recorded which). V and J are TRBV29-1 and TRBJ2-2; D remains unclear. The clonotype comes from a woman aged 25 to 39 who had been exposed to COVID-19. Written as DNA, the CDR3 is TGCAGCGTCATGGGCTTCAGTGGGACCGGGGAGCTGTTTTTT. Translation: CSVMGFSGTGELFF.